A selection of T cell receptor beta chains follows, all from one sample in a study of T cells in Graves' hyperthyroidism and ophthalmopathy. TCRdb re-derived calls from the multiplex PCR reads in MiXCR, one entry per CDR3 protein. The sample carries approximately 380,000 distinct CDR3 sequences, 15% to 20% recorded once. The sequenced sample consisted of blood. The receptors here all came from a man aged 18-30 years with Graves' ophthalmopathy. CDR3s include the opening cysteine and the closing phenylalanine or tryptophan. D genes are given only for firm matches. A row's size may be missing; if present it is once, few, many or a size class.

size,length,D,J,V,DNA,CDR3
many,14,-,TRBJ1-2,TRBV13,TGTGCCAGCAGCTCCCAGGCGGAGTACTATGGCTACACCTTC,CASSSQAEYYGYTF
-,16,TRBD1,TRBJ1-1,TRBV2,TGTGCCAGCAGAAGGCTCACCGGGACAGTGAACACTGAAGCTTTCTTT,CASRRLTGTVNTEAFF
many,14,-,TRBJ1-1,TRBV13,TGTGCCAGCAGCGACCGGGACAAGAACACTGAAGCTTTCTTT,CASSDRDKNTEAFF
-,13,TRBD1,TRBJ2-7,TRBV10-3,TGTGCCATCAGCCCAGGACAGGGGCCCGAGCAGTACTTC,CAISPGQGPEQYF
many,15,-,TRBJ1-5,TRBV6-1,TGTGCCAGCAGCACGCAGGGTAAGGGCAATCAGCCCCAGCATTTT,CASSTQGKGNQPQHF
-,15,-,TRBJ1-1,TRBV19,TGTGCCAGTAGTGATCCCCCAATGGCGAACACTGAAGCTTTCTTT,CASSDPPMANTEAFF
many,16,-,TRBJ2-1,TRBV12-3/TRBV12-4,TGTGCCAGCAGTTTCCAGCGGACCTTATCCTACAATGAGCAGTTCTTC,CASSFQRTLSYNEQFF
many,16,-,TRBJ1-6,TRBV7-9,TGTGCCAGCAGCTCACAGGGTTCCGAATATAATTCACCCCTCCACTTT,CASSSQGSEYNSPLHF
many,14,TRBD1,TRBJ1-2,TRBV20-1,TGCAGTGCTACTCCTACAGGGGCCCCCTATGGCTACACCTTC,CSATPTGAPYGYTF
-,13,TRBD1,TRBJ1-5,TRBV19,TGTGCCAGTAGTCAGGGGGACGGTCAGCCCCAGCATTTT,CASSQGDGQPQHF
many,16,TRBD1,TRBJ2-7,TRBV7-9,TGTGCCAGCAGCTTGAGAGTGACAGGGAGCTCCTACGAGCAGTACTTC,CASSLRVTGSSYEQYF
-,13,-,TRBJ2-3,TRBV5-4,TGTGCCAGCAGCTTCGAAAAGACAGATACGCAGTATTTT,CASSFEKTDTQYF
many,12,-,TRBJ1-5,TRBV11-2,TGTGCCAGCAGTAACCCGGGGCAGCCCCAGCATTTT,CASSNPGQPQHF
-,12,-,TRBJ2-5,TRBV7-2,TGTGCCAGCAGTTTAGGCAGTGAGACCCAGTACTTC,CASSLGSETQYF
few,17,TRBD1,TRBJ1-6,TRBV27,TGTGCCAGCAGTTTATTGGGAACAGGGGGCGCGAATTCACCCCTCCACTTT,CASSLLGTGGANSPLHF
few,16,-,TRBJ2-1,TRBV20-1,TGCAGTGCTAGAGGCCTCGGTGGCTTTAGAAACAATGAGCAGTTCTTC,CSARGLGGFRNNEQFF
many,15,TRBD1,TRBJ2-7,TRBV6-6,TGTGCCAGCAGTTACCCGGGACAGAGCTCCTACGAGCAGTACTTC,CASSYPGQSSYEQYF
few,17,-,TRBJ2-2,TRBV6-5,TGTGCCAGCAGTTACTCCGGGACTCCAGGCCTCACCGGGGAGCTGTTTTTT,CASSYSGTPGLTGELFF
many,15,TRBD1,TRBJ2-1,TRBV7-3,TGTGCCAGCAGCACAACCAGGGGGCGCGGCGATGAGCAGTTCTTC,CASSTTRGRGDEQFF
-,15,TRBD1,TRBJ1-1,TRBV6-1,TGTGCCAGCAGTCCGACAGGGGGCGAAGGCACTGAAGCTTTCTTT,CASSPTGGEGTEAFF
many,15,-,TRBJ2-3,TRBV24-1,TGTGCCACCAGTGATTTGGTCCAGAGCACAGATACGCAGTATTTT,CATSDLVQSTDTQYF
many,16,-,TRBJ2-5,TRBV18,TGTGCCAGCTCACCCCCCGAGGGATTGTACCAAGAGACCCAGTACTTC,CASSPPEGLYQETQYF
many,16,-,TRBJ1-6,TRBV5-1,TGCGCCAGCAGCGATGAACATTGGAGGGGAATTTCACCCCTCCACTTT,CASSDEHWRGISPLHF
-,14,-,TRBJ2-5,TRBV7-2,TGTGCCAGCAGCTTAGATCATGGTAGCGAGACCCAGTACTTC,CASSLDHGSETQYF
many,16,TRBD1,TRBJ1-1,TRBV6-1,TGTGCCAGCAGTTACTTAGGGACAGGGAGGGGAGATGAAGCTTTCTTT,CASSYLGTGRGDEAFF
many,12,-,TRBJ2-7,TRBV2,TGTGCCATACAAGAATCGGGCTACGAGCAGTACTTC,CAIQESGYEQYF
-,15,-,TRBJ1-5,TRBV9,TGTGCCAGCAGCGCGGACTGGGGGCCCCATCAGCCCCAGCATTTT,CASSADWGPHQPQHF
few,11,TRBD1,TRBJ1-1,TRBV20-1,TGCAGTGCTAGCCGCAGGGGGGAAGCTTTCTTT,CSASRRGEAFF
many,15,-,TRBJ1-5,TRBV5-1,TGCGCCAGCAGCTGGGACGGGGATAGCAATCAGCCCCAGCATTTT,CASSWDGDSNQPQHF
many,15,-,TRBJ2-6,TRBV6-4,TGTGCCAGCAGTGACAGCCGCTCTGGGGCCAACGTCCTGACTTTC,CASSDSRSGANVLTF
many,14,TRBD1,TRBJ1-1,TRBV5-1,TGCGCCAGCAGCTTGCTTCAGGGGGCCACTGAAGCTTTCTTT,CASSLLQGATEAFF
many,12,-,TRBJ1-1,TRBV18,TGTGCCAGCTCCCCCCAGCAGGATGAAGCTTTCTTT,CASSPQQDEAFF
few,15,-,TRBJ1-5,TRBV4-1,TGCGCCAGCAGCCAGGTCGCGGGAGGGAATCAGCCCCAGCATTTT,CASSQVAGGNQPQHF
many,12,-,TRBJ1-5,TRBV28,TGTGCCAGCAGTTCGGGCAATCAGCCCCAGCATTTT,CASSSGNQPQHF
many,13,-,TRBJ2-3,TRBV12-3/TRBV12-4,TGTGCCAGCAGTCCCGAAGGGGCAGATACGCAGTATTTT,CASSPEGADTQYF
few,15,TRBD1,TRBJ1-6,TRBV15,TGTGCCACCAGCCCGGGACAGGGGGCAAATTCACCCCTCCACTTT,CATSPGQGANSPLHF
many,15,-,TRBJ1-1,TRBV28,TGTGCCAGCAGTAGCTCTCCGGGGGCGTACACTGAAGCTTTCTTT,CASSSSPGAYTEAFF
few,16,TRBD2,TRBJ2-3,TRBV20-1,TGCAGTGCTAGAGTACTAGCGGGGGGACTCCCAGATACGCAGTATTTT,CSARVLAGGLPDTQYF
-,15,TRBD2,TRBJ2-1,TRBV29-1,TGCAGCGCAACCGGGACTAGCGGGGGAACAGGTGAGCAGTTCTTC,CSATGTSGGTGEQFF
many,14,-,TRBJ2-3,TRBV5-1,TGCGCCAGCAGCTTGACAGACAGCACAGATACGCAGTATTTT,CASSLTDSTDTQYF
many,17,-,TRBJ2-1,TRBV7-9,TGTGCCAGCAGCCCACGATGGAGCAGGAGCTCCTACAATGAGCAGTTCTTC,CASSPRWSRSSYNEQFF
many,14,-,TRBJ2-5,TRBV6-1,TGTGCCAGCACCCAGGGAGTAGAACCCAAGACCCAGTACTTC,CASTQGVEPKTQYF
-,16,TRBD2,TRBJ2-3,TRBV6-2/TRBV6-3,TGTGCCAGCAGCCCAACCGCGGGCGGGGGGTCAGATACGCAGTATTTT,CASSPTAGGGSDTQYF
-,14,-,TRBJ2-7,TRBV4-1,TGCGCCAGCAGCCCGGGGGACAACTCCTACGAGCAGTACTTC,CASSPGDNSYEQYF
-,15,-,TRBJ1-4,TRBV28,TGTGCCAGCAGTCAACTGTGGGTGGAGGGTGAAAAACTGTTTTTT,CASSQLWVEGEKLFF
few,16,-,TRBJ1-6,TRBV7-9,TGTGCCAGCAGCTCCCTAAGTCAATCAATGGATTCACCCCTCCACTTT,CASSSLSQSMDSPLHF
-,12,-,TRBJ1-1,TRBV19,TGTGCCACCATGTGGGGGGGCACTGAAGCTTTCTTT,CATMWGGTEAFF
few,15,-,TRBJ2-5,TRBV9,TGTGCCAGCAGCGTCGAGGCAGGGGATTTAGAGACCCAGTACTTC,CASSVEAGDLETQYF
few,14,-,TRBJ2-2,TRBV6-2/TRBV6-3,TGTGCCAGCCGTCAGGGAGTAACAACCGGGGAGCTGTTTTTT,CASRQGVTTGELFF
many,13,-,TRBJ1-5,TRBV18,TGTGCCAGCTCACTCGGGAGGGATCAGCCCCAGCATTTT,CASSLGRDQPQHF
many,13,TRBD1,TRBJ1-2,TRBV11-1,TGTGCCAGCAGCCACCGGGACAGCTATGGCTACACCTTC,CASSHRDSYGYTF
-,14,-,TRBJ1-2,TRBV28,TGTGCCAGCACCCGGACAGAAGCTAACTATGGCTACACCTTC,CASTRTEANYGYTF
many,12,-,TRBJ2-3,TRBV2,TGTGCCAGCAGACCTACCCGGGATACGCAGTATTTT,CASRPTRDTQYF